This T cell receptor beta chain was profiled in a study of blood T cell repertoires in COVID-19. The CDR3 covers 17 residues. The V gene end was trimmed by 5 bases and the J gene end by 3 bases; junction bases not matched to a gene: 15. The germline gives CDR1 SQVTM, CDR2 ANQGSEA. Profiling relied on immunoSEQ multiplex PCR, and the TCRdb table lists in-frame clones only, not all of them. The sample carries under 45,000 clones, roughly 88% recorded once. The receptor was derived from a woman in her 40s with acute or convalescent COVID-19. Sequencing was done on a sample of peripheral blood. This chain links TRBV29-1 with TRBJ1-2, with 10 positions matching TRBD1. CDR3 in DNA: TGCAGCGTTTCCTCTATCGGGACAGGGGTTGCCGACTATGGCTACACCTTC. This sequence encodes CSVSSIGTGVADYGYTF. Together with reference TRBV29-1 and TRBJ1-2, the CDR3 gives the full variable domain: SAVISQKPSRDICQRGTSLTIQCQVDSQVTMMFWYRQQPGQSLTLIATANQGSEATYESGFVIDKFPISRPNLTFSTLTVSNMSPEDSSIYLCSVSSIGTGVADYGYTFGSGTRLTVV.